The sequence of this TCR beta chain was determined in a study of CXCR3-negative and CXCR3-positive naive CD8 T cells. For this clonotype: Its specificity is not known.

Germline values: CDR1 SGHDN, CDR2 FVKESK. The CDR3 consists of 15 residues. Study results and limitations: Naive cells with CXCR3 showed TRB CDR3s that were more hydrophobic than those in CXCR3-negative naive cells. Memory cells differed in TRBV-TRBJ usage, but naive CXCR3-negative and CXCR3-positive cells had similar usage.

The authors prepared UMI-labeled TRB cDNA libraries by 5' RACE. TCRdb reanalyzed the 5' RACE reads and collapses them to one entry per CDR3 protein, without DNA. The sample has about 94,000 distinct CDR3 sequences. This TCR was sampled from a human donor in good health. Some clones in this sample may be carry-over from other donors' samples. This chain links TRBV14 with TRBJ2-7. Material for sequencing was naive CXCR3+ CD8+ T cells from blood. Described subset: CD45RO-CCR7+CD27+CD95- naive CD8+ T cells expressing CXCR3 (TNR3+). The CDR3 is CASSQAYGYSYEQYF.